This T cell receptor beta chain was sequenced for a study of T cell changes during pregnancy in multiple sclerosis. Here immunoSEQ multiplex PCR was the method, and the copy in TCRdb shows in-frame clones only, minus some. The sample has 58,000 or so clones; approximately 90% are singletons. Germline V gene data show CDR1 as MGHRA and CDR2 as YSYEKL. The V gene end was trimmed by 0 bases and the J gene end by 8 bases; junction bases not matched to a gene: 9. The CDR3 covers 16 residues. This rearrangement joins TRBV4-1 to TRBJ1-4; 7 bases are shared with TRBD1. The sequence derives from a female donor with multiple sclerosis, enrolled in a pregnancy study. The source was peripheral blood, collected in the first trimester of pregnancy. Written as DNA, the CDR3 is TGCGCCAGCAGCCAAGATTCTACAGGGGTGGGGGAAAAACTGTTTTTT. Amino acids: CASSQDSTGVGEKLFF.